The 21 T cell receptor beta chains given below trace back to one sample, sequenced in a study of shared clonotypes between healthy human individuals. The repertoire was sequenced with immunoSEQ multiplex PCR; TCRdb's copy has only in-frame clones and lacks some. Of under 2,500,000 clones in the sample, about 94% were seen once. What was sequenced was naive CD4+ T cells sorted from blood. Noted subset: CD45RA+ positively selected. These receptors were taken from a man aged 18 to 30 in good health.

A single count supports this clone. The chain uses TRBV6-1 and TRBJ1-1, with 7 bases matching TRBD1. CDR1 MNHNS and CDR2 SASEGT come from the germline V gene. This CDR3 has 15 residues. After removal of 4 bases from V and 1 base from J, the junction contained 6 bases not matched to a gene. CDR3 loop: CASSGFGTANTEAFF. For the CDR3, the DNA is TGTGCCAGCAGTGGGTTTGGGACAGCGAACACTGAAGCTTTCTTT.

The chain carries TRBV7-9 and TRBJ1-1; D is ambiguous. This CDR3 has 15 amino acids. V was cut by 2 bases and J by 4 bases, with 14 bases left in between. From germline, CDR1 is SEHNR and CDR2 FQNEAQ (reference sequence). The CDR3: CASSLFREKSTEAFF. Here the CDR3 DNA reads TGTGCCAGCAGCTTATTCAGAGAGAAGAGCACTGAAGCTTTCTTT.

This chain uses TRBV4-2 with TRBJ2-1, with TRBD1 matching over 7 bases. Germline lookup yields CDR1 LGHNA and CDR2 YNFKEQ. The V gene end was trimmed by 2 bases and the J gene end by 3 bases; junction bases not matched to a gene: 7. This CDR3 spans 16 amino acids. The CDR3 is CASSQLTGRDYNEQFF. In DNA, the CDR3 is TGTGCCAGCAGCCAATTGACAGGGAGAGACTACAATGAGCAGTTCTTC.

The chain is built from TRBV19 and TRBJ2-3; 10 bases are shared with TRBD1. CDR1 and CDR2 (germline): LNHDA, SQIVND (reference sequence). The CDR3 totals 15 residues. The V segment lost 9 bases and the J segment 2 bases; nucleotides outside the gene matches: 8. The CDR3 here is CASRTTGGPTDTQYF. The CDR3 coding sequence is TGTGCCAGCCGAACGACAGGGGGCCCCACAGATACGCAGTATTTT.

The CDR3 loop is CASSPSISTGNEKLFF. The CDR3 region has the DNA TGTGCCAGCTCACCCTCGATATCCACAGGAAATGAAAAACTGTTTTTT. The chain links TRBV18 to TRBJ1-4, with D perhaps TRBD1 (5 bases). The CDR3 covers 16 residues. Deletions cut 3 bases from V and 5 bases from J, with 16 bases between. The germline V gene has CDR1 KGHSH and CDR2 LQKENI.

CDR3 sequence reads: CASSRLGAGNTIYF. As DNA, the CDR3 is TGTGCCAGCAGTAGACTTGGGGCAGGAAACACCATATATTTT. This chain links TRBV6-5 with TRBJ1-3; TRBD1 is a possible D gene (5 bases). The CDR3 runs to 14 residues. CDR1 is MNHEY, CDR2 SVGAGI, per germline. The V end was cut by 5 bases, the J end by 4 bases, with 12 bases between.

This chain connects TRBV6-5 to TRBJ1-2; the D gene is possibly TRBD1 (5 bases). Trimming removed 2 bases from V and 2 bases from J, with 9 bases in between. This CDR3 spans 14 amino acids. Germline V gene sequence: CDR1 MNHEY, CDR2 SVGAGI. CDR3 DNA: TGTGCCAGCAGTTACGGGGGGGTGAACTATGGCTACACCTTC. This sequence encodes CASSYGGVNYGYTF.

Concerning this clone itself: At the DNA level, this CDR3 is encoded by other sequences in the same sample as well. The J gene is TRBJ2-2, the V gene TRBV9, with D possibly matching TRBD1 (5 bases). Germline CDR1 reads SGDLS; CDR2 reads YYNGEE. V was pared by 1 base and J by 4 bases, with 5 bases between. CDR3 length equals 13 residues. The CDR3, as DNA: TGTGCCAGCAGCGTAAGGGGCACCGGGGAGCTGTTTTTT. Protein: CASSVRGTGELFF.

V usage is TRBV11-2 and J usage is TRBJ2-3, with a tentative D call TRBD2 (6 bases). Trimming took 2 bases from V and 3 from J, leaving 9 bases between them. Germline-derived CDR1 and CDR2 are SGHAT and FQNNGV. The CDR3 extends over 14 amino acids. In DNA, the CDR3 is TGTGCCAGCAGCTTAATGCGGGATACAGATACGCAGTATTTT. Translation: CASSLMRDTDTQYF.

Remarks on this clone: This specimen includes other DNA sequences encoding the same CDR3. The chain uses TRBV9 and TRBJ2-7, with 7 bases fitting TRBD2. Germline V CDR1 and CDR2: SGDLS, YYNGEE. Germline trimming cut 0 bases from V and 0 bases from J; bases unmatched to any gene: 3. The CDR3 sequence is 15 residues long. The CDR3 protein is CASSVGGGLSYEQYF. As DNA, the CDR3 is TGTGCCAGCAGCGTAGGCGGGGGTCTCTCCTACGAGCAGTACTTC.

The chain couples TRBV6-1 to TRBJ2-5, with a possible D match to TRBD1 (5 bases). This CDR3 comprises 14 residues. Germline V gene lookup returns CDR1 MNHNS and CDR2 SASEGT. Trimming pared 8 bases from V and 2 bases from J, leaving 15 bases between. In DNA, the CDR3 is TGTGCCAGCGCACCAGGGTGGAAGCAAGAGACCCAGTACTTC. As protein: CASAPGWKQETQYF.

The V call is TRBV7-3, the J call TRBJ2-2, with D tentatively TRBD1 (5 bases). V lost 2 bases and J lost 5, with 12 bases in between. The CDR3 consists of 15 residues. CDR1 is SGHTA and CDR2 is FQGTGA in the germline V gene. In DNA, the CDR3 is TGTGCCAGCAGCTTATTCCAGGGTGAAACCGGGGAGCTGTTTTTT. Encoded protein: CASSLFQGETGELFF. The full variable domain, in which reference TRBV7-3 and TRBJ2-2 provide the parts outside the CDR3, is GAGVSQTPSNKVTEKGKYVELRCDPISGHTALYWYRQSLGQGPEFLIYFQGTGAADDSGLPNDRFFAVRPEGSVSTLKIQRTERGDSAVYLCASSLFQGETGELFFGEGSRLTVL.

The CDR3 nucleotides are TGTGCCAGCAGTTTATTTGTCCCTAGCGGGGGGGAAACAGATACGCAGTATTTT. Amino acids: CASSLFVPSGGETDTQYF. This chain joins TRBV28 and TRBJ2-3, with 12 bases that match TRBD2. The CDR3 extends over 18 amino acids. Germline loops: CDR1 MDHEN, CDR2 SYDVKM. J was trimmed by 3 bases and V by 1 base; bases with no gene match: 8. The full variable domain, its missing parts supplied by reference TRBV28 and TRBJ2-3, is DVKVTQSSRYLVKRTGEKVFLECVQDMDHENMFWYRQDPGLGLRLIYFSYDVKMKEKGDIPEGYSVSREKKERFSLILESASTNQTSMYLCASSLFVPSGGETDTQYFGPGTRLTVL.

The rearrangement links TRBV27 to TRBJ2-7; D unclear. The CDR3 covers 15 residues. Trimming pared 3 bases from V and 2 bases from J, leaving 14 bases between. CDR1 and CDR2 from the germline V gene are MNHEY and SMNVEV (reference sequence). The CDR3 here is CASSFGGAGAYEQYF. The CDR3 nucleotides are TGTGCCAGCAGTTTCGGTGGTGCAGGCGCCTACGAGCAGTACTTC.

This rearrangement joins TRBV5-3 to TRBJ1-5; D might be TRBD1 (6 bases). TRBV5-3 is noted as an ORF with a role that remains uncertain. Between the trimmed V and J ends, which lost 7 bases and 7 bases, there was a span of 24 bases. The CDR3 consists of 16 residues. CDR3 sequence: CARGASGGNLPQPQHF. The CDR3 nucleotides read TGTGCCAGAGGCGCCTCGGGGGGCAATCTTCCGCAGCCCCAGCATTTT.

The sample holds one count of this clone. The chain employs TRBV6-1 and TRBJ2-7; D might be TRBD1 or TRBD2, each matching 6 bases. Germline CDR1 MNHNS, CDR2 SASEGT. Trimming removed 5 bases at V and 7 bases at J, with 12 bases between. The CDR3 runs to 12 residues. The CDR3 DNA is TGTGCCAGCAGTTGGGGGGCGCGTGAGCAGTACTTC. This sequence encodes CASSWGAREQYF.

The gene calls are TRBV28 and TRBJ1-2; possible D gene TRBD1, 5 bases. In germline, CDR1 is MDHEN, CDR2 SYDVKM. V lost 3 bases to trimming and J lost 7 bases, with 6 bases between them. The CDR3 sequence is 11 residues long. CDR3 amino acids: CASSFDSGYTF. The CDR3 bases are TGTGCCAGCAGTTTCGACAGTGGCTACACCTTC.

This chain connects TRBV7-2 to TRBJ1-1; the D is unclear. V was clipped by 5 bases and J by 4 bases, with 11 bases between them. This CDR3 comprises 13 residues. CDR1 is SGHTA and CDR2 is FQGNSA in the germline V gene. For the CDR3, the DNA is TGTGCCAGCAGCAGGACCGGGATCACTGAAGCTTTCTTT. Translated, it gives CASSRTGITEAFF.

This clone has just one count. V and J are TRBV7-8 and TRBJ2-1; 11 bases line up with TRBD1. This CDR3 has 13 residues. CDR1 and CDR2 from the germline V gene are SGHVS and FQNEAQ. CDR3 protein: CATRDRGKDEQFF. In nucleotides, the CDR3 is TGTGCAACCAGGGACAGGGGGAAAGATGAGCAGTTCTTC.

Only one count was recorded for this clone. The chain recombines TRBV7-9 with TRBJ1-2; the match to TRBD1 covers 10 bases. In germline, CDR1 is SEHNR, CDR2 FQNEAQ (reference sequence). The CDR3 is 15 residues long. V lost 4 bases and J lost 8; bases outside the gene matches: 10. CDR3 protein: CASSYSWTGGSGYTF. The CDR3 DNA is TGTGCCAGCAGCTACTCATGGACAGGGGGATCCGGCTACACCTTC.

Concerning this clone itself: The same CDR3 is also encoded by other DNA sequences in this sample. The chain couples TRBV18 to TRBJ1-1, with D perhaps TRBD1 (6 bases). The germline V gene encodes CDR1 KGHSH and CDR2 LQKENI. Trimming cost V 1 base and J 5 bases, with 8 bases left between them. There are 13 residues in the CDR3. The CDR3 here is CASSPLGGTEAFF. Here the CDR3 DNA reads TGTGCCAGCTCACCACTAGGGGGGACTGAAGCTTTCTTT. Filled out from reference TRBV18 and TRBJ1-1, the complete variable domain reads NAGVMQNPRHLVRRRGQEARLRCSPMKGHSHVYWYRQLPEEGLKFMVYLQKENIIDESGMPKERFSAEFPKEGPSILRIQQVVRGDSAAYFCASSPLGGTEAFFGQGTRLTVV.